This TCR beta chain is from a study of blood T cell repertoires in COVID-19. Here immunoSEQ multiplex PCR was the method, and the copy in TCRdb shows in-frame clones only, minus some. The sample carries about 360,000 clones, around 88% recorded once. The V gene's germline CDR1 is KGHSH and CDR2 LQKENI. The CDR3 sequence is 15 residues long. The trim removed 4 bases at V and 1 base at J, leaving 2 bases unmatched. The specimen was peripheral blood. The sequence derives from a woman aged 55 to 70 with COVID-19, enrolled during active disease. V and J are TRBV18 and TRBJ2-5; TRBD1 aligns across 11 bases. Written as DNA, the CDR3 is TGTGCCAGCTCACGAGGGACAGGGGGCCAAGAGACCCAGTACTTC. This gives the protein CASSRGTGGQETQYF.